This TCR beta chain originates from a study of control samples from healthy donors and cancer patients. Trimming took 4 bases from V and 4 from J, leaving 13 bases between them. From germline, CDR1 is LNHDA and CDR2 SQIVND (reference sequence). This CDR3 comprises 14 residues. Clones were read by immunoSEQ multiplex PCR, and TCRdb kept only the in-frame ones, dropping some. This sample has tens of thousands of clones, with approximately 89% found just once. The clonotype comes from a man between 50 and 59 years old in good health. The chain employs TRBV19 and TRBJ1-1; D may be TRBD1 (5 bases). The sample was blood. The CDR3 DNA reads as TGTGCCAGTAGTAACACAGGAGCTCTCACTGAAGCTTTCTTT. This encodes CASSNTGALTEAFF.